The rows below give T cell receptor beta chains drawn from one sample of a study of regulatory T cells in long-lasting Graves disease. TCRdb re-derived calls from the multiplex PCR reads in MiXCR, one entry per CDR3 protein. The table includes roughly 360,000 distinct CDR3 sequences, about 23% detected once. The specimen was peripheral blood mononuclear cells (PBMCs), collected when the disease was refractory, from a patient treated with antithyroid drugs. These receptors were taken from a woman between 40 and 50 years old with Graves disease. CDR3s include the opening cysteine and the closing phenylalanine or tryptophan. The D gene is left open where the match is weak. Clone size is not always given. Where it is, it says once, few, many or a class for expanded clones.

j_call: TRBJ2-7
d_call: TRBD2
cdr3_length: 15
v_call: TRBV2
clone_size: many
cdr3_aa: CASSDLAGVSYEQYF
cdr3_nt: TGTGCCAGCAGTGATCTCGCGGGAGTTTCCTACGAGCAGTACTTC

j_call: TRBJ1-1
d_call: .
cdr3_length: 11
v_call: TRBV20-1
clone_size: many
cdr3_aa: CSANGNTEAFF
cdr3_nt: TGCAGTGCCAACGGAAACACTGAAGCTTTCTTT

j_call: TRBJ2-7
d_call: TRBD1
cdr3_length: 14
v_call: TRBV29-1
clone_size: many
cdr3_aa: CSVEMAGGTYEQYF
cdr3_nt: TGCAGCGTAGAGATGGCAGGGGGCACCTACGAGCAGTACTTC

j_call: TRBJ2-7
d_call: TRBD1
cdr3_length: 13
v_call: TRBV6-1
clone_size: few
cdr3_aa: CSGGDRGPREQYF
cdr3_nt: TGTTCAGGGGGGGACAGGGGGCCGCGGGAGCAGTACTTC

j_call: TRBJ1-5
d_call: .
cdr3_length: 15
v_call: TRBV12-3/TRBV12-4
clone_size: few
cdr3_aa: CASSFGGSSNQPQHF
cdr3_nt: TGTGCCAGCAGTTTTGGGGGATCTAGCAATCAGCCCCAGCATTTT

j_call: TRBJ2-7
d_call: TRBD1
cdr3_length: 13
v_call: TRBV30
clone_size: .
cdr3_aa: CAWRRTGAYEQYF
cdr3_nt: TGTGCCTGGAGGCGGACAGGGGCCTACGAGCAGTACTTC

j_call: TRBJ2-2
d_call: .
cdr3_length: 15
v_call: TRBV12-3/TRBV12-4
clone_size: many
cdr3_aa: CASSALGTTTGELFF
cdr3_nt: TGTGCCAGCAGTGCTCTCGGGACAACTACCGGGGAGCTGTTTTTT

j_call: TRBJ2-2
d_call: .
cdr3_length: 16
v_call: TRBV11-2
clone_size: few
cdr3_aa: CASSLPQGSSTGELFF
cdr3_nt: TGTGCCAGCAGCTTACCGCAGGGATCTAGCACCGGGGAGCTGTTTTTT

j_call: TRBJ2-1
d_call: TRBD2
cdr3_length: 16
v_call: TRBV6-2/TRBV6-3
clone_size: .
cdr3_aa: CASRGTTSGNLNEQFF
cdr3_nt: TGTGCCAGCAGGGGCACGACTAGCGGAAACCTGAATGAGCAGTTCTTC

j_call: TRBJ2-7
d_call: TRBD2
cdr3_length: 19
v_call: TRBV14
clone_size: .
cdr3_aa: CASRPTVGSGRDYSYEQYF
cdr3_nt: TGTGCCAGCCGCCCCACCGTTGGTAGCGGGAGGGATTACTCCTACGAGCAGTACTTC

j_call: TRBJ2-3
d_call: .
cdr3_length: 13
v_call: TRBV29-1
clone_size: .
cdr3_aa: CSGHKYGTDTQYF
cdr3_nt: TGCAGCGGACACAAGTACGGGACAGATACGCAGTATTTT

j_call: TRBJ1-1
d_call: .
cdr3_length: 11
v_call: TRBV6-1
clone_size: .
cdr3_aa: CASSPVSRAFF
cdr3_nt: TGTGCCAGCAGCCCAGTCTCTCGGGCTTTCTTT

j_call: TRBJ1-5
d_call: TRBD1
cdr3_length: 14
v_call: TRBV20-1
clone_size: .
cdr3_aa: CSARVSQGVQPQHF
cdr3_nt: TGCAGTGCTAGAGTTTCACAGGGGGTGCAGCCCCAGCATTTT

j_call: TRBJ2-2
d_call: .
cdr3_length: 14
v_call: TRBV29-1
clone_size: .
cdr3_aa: CSVTGGRLTGELFF
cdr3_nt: TGCAGCGTGACTGGGGGGAGGCTCACCGGGGAGCTGTTTTTT

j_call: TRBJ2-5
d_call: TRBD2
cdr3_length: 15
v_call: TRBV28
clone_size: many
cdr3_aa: CASSREIAGEETQYF
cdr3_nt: TGTGCCAGCAGTCGCGAGATTGCGGGAGAAGAGACCCAGTACTTC

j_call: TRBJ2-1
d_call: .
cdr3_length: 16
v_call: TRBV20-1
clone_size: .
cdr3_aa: CSARTQQGGPYNEQFF
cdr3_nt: TGCAGTGCTAGAACGCAGCAGGGCGGCCCCTACAATGAGCAGTTCTTC

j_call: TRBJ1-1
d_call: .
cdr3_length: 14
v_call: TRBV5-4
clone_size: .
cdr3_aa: CASSRDPHPIQAFF
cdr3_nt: TGTGCCAGCAGCCGGGACCCTCATCCCATACAAGCTTTCTTT

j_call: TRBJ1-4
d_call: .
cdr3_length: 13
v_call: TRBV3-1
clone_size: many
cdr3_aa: CASSQEGSEKLFF
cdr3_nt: TGTGCCAGCAGCCAAGAGGGCTCCGAAAAACTGTTTTTT

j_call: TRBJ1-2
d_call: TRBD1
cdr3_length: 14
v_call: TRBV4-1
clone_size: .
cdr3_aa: CASSQPGTGGGYTF
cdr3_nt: TGCGCCAGCAGCCAACCCGGGACAGGGGGCGGCTACACCTTC

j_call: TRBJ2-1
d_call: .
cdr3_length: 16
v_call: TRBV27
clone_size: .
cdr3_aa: CASSISTGHQYNEQFF
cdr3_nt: TGTGCCAGCAGTATTTCGACAGGACACCAATACAATGAGCAGTTCTTC

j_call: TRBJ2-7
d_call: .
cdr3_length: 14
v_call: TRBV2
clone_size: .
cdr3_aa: CASDSGTNDYEQYF
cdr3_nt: TGTGCCAGCGATTCCGGGACGAACGACTACGAGCAGTACTTC

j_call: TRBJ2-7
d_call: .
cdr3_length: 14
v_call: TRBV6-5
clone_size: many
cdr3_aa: CASSYEGSSYEQYF
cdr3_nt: TGTGCCAGCAGTTACGAAGGGAGCTCCTACGAGCAGTACTTC

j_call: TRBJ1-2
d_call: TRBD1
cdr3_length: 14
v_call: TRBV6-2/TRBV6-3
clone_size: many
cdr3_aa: CASSYSGGQGGYTF
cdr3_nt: TGTGCCAGCAGTTACTCGGGGGGACAGGGTGGCTACACCTTC

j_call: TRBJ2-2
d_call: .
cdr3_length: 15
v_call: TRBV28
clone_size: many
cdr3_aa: CASSLDTYFTGELFF
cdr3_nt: TGTGCCAGCAGTTTGGACACCTATTTTACCGGGGAGCTGTTTTTT

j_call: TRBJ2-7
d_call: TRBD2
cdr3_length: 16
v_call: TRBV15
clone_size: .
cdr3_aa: CATSSTRLAGGLEQYF
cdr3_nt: TGTGCCACCAGCTCGACGAGACTAGCGGGAGGTTTAGAGCAGTACTTC

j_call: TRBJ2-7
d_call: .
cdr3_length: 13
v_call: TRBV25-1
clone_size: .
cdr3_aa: CASMGFAELGQYF
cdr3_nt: TGTGCCAGCATGGGCTTCGCCGAGCTGGGACAGTACTTC

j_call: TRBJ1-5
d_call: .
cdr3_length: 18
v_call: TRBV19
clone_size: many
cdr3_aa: CASSPHGRRGKGNQPQHF
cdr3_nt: TGTGCCAGTAGTCCCCATGGCCGAAGGGGAAAGGGCAATCAGCCCCAGCATTTT

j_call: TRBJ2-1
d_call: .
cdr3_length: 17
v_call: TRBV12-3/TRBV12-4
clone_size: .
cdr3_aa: CASSLAWGAKASNEQFF
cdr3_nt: TGTGCCAGCAGTTTAGCGTGGGGGGCCAAGGCCTCCAATGAGCAGTTCTTC

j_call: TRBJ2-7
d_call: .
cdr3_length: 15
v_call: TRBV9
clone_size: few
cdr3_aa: CASSRDMGGAYEQYF
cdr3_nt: TGTGCCAGCAGCCGGGATATGGGGGGAGCATACGAGCAGTACTTC

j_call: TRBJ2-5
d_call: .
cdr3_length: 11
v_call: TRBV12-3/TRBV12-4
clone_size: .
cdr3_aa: CAGRDEETQYF
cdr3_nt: TGTGCCGGCAGAGACGAAGAGACCCAGTACTTC

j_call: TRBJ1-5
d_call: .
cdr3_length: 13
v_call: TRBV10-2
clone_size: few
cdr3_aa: CASGTGVGQPQHF
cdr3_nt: TGCGCCAGCGGGACGGGAGTAGGGCAGCCCCAGCATTTT

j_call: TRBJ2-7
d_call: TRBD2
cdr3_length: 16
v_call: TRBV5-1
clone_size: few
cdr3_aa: CASRQTGLAGPYEQYF
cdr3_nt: TGCGCCAGCAGACAAACCGGACTAGCGGGTCCCTACGAGCAGTACTTC

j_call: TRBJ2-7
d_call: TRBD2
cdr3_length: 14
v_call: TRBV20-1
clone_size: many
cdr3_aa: CSARDRRERGEQYF
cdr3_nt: TGCAGTGCTAGAGATAGGCGGGAGAGAGGCGAGCAGTACTTC

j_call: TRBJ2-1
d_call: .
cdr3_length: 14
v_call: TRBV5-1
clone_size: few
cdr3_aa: CASSRDIPYNEQFF
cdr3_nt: TGCGCCAGCAGTAGGGACATTCCGTACAATGAGCAGTTCTTC

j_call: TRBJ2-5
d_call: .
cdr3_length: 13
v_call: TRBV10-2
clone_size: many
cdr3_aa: CASNPGPPGTQYF
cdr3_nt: TGCGCCAGCAATCCCGGACCCCCGGGGACCCAGTACTTC